This T cell receptor beta chain came from a study of blood T cell repertoires in COVID-19. The CDR3 totals 13 residues. CDR1 is SNHLY, CDR2 FYNNEI, per germline. The V gene lost 6 bases and the J gene lost 6 bases, with 13 bases spanning the gap. Participants were placed into cohorts based on the clinical history they reported. This clone was detected only once. Authors' methods: By means of reference gene primer amplification, nucleated cell counts were estimated. This table comes from immunoSEQ multiplex PCR, and its TCRdb copy is limited to in-frame clones, with some not included. The V and J calls and clone size were taken over from that table, and D and trimming were inferred from the DNA. In the table there are about 270,000 clones, more than 75% of which are singletons.

Sequencing was carried out using PBMCs or T cells enriched from blood (not recorded which). The TCR originated in a woman in her thirties or forties with acute COVID-19. The chain couples TRBV2 to TRBJ2-3; TRBD2 might be the D (6 bases). CDR3 amino acids: CASRGGNWDTQYF. The CDR3 DNA reads TGTGCCAGCAGGGGGGGAAACTGGGATACGCAGTATTTT.